This T cell receptor (beta chain) came from a study of blood T cells in healthy people across ages. Sample-barcoded 5' priming and a J-beta primer mix drove a second PCR of roughly 6 to 12 cycles. A tag from a template-switch adaptor with 12 random nucleotides marked each cDNA molecule. TCRdb called the 5' RACE reads again in MiXCR, with one record for every CDR3 protein. The sample records about 1.8 million distinct CDR3 sequences, roughly 52% being singletons. This clonotype came up a few times. This clonotype was obtained from a woman aged 40 to 50 in good health. Sequenced material: blood.

The CDR3 DNA is TGCAGTGCCACGCCGGACAGGGGAGGAGCAGATACGCAGTATTTT. Amino acids: CSATPDRGGADTQYF. The V gene is TRBV20-1, the J gene TRBJ2-3, with 9 bases aligning to TRBD1. The CDR3 is made up of 15 amino acids. V was clipped by 6 bases and J by 4 bases; unmatched bases: 11. Per the germline V gene, CDR1 is DFQATT and CDR2 is SNEGSKA (reference sequence).